This T cell receptor beta chain was recorded in a study of shared clonotypes between healthy human individuals. Study information: Three CD4 naive, three CD4 memory, two CD8 naive and one CD8 memory plate were used per donor.

The germline CDR1 and CDR2 sequences are KGHSH and LQKENI. V was shortened by 2 bases and J by 4 bases, with 8 bases between the two germline ends. This CDR3 has 13 amino acids. Libraries were prepared by immunoSEQ multiplex PCR; TCRdb keeps only in-frame clonotypes and omits some of them. The table has millions of clones, roughly 95% seen once. Notes on the study in general: Relative to clonotypes present in all four donors, those not shared had lower generation probabilities. Relative to memory subsets, naive subsets generally showed larger estimated richness.

As regards this clone: Its cognate antigen is unknown.

The split of CD4+ cells yielded CD45RA+ naive and CD45RA-negative memory subsets. The sequence was obtained from a young man in good health. Sequenced material: naive CD4+ T cells sorted from blood. Subset defined: CD45RA+ positively selected. The chain links TRBV18 to TRBJ1-2; D is possibly TRBD1 (5 bases). The CDR3 sequence: CASSPAGVYGYTF. Here the CDR3 DNA reads TGTGCCAGCTCACCAGCGGGGGTCTATGGCTACACCTTC. Full variable domain (missing parts from reference TRBV18 and TRBJ1-2): NAGVMQNPRHLVRRRGQEARLRCSPMKGHSHVYWYRQLPEEGLKFMVYLQKENIIDESGMPKERFSAEFPKEGPSILRIQQVVRGDSAAYFCASSPAGVYGYTFGSGTRLTVV.